The sequence of this T cell receptor beta chain was determined in a study of T-cell reconstitution after alpha-beta-depleted transplantation in children. The sample holds many counts of this clonotype. The germline gives CDR1 SEHNR, CDR2 FQNEAQ (reference sequence). The CDR3 is 15 residues long. After removal of 4 bases from V and 3 bases from J, the junction contained 6 bases not matched to a gene. Unique molecular identifiers were built into the TCRbeta library. TCRdb re-analysed the PCR reads in MiXCR, keeping a single row per CDR3 protein. The sample includes some 840,000 distinct CDR3 sequences, 15% to 20% of them seen just once.

This chain connects TRBV7-9 to TRBJ2-7; TRBD2 matches 10 bases. This TCR was sampled from a male patient younger than 18 who had a stem cell transplant for acute lymphoblastic leukemia, so the T cells may come from the graft donor. This material consisted of PBMCs, mostly from graft donor cells, taken 360 days after TCRalphabeta/CD19-depleted stem cell transplant. The CDR3: CASSSGLAALYEQYF. In DNA form, the CDR3 reads TGTGCCAGCAGCTCAGGACTAGCGGCCCTCTACGAGCAGTACTTC.